These T cell receptor beta chains were read from a single sample in a study of blood T cells in healthy people across ages. TCRdb processed the 5' RACE reads anew with MiXCR; each CDR3 protein has one entry. The table includes fewer than 1,000,000 distinct CDR3 sequences, 40% to 50% detected once. The sample was blood. Receptor source: a man aged 55-75 years in good health. Both conserved end residues are part of each CDR3. A D gene is named only where the DNA matches it firmly. The listing skips clone size in some rows; elsewhere it reads once, few, many or a size class.

D gene,J gene,clone size,V gene,CDR3 DNA,CDR3 protein
-,TRBJ2-2,-,TRBV20-1,TGCAGTGCTAGCCGGGACTGGAACACCGGGGAGCTGTTTTTT,CSASRDWNTGELFF
TRBD1,TRBJ2-5,few,TRBV12-3/TRBV12-4,TGTGCCAGCAGTGATGGACAGGGAGAGACCCAGTACTTC,CASSDGQGETQYF
-,TRBJ1-1,-,TRBV10-3,TGTGCCGTGAGTAGCCGGGAGAACACTGAAGCTTTCTTT,CAVSSRENTEAFF
TRBD1,TRBJ2-2,-,TRBV2,TGTGCCAGCAGTGAGATCCCGGGACAGATGAACACCGGGGAGCTGTTTTTT,CASSEIPGQMNTGELFF
-,TRBJ2-2,once,TRBV2,TGTGCCAGCAGTTGGACAGAACCAAACACCGGGGAGCTGTTTTTT,CASSWTEPNTGELFF
-,TRBJ2-7,few,TRBV4-1,TGCGCCAGCAGCCAAGGGTACCAGAGCTCCTACAATGAGCAGTACTTC,CASSQGYQSSYNEQYF
TRBD1,TRBJ1-2,few,TRBV27,TGTGCCAGCAGCCGCCGGACAGGGGGTTCCTATGGCTACACCTTC,CASSRRTGGSYGYTF
-,TRBJ2-1,-,TRBV20-1,TGCAGTGCTAGGTCCGGGACACACAACAATGAGCAGTTCTTC,CSARSGTHNNEQFF
-,TRBJ2-7,many,TRBV11-2,TGTGCCAGCAGTCCCGGGACCTACTACGAGCAGTACTTC,CASSPGTYYEQYF
-,TRBJ1-6,-,TRBV7-2,TGTGCCAGCAGCTTAGACGGGGGCGCGGATAATTCACCCCCCCACTTT,CASSLDGGADNSPPHF